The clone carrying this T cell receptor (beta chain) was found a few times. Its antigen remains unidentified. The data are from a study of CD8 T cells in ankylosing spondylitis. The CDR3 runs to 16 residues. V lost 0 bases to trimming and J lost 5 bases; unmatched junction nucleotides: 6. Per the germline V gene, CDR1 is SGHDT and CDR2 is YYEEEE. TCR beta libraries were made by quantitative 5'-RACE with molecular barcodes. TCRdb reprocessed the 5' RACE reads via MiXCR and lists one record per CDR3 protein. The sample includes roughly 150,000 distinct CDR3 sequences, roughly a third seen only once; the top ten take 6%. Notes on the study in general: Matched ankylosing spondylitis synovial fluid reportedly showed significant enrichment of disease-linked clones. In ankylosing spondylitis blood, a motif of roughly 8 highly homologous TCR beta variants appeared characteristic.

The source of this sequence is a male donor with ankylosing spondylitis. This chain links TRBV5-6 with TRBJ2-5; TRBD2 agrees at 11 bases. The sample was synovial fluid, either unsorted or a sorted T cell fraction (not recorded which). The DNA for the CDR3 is TGTGCCAGCAGCTTGGATAGCGGGAGGGCCGCTGAGACCCAGTACTTC. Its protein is CASSLDSGRAAETQYF.